Detailed here is one T cell receptor beta chain. Its antigen is unknown. Generated by immunoSEQ multiplex PCR, the TCRdb table keeps only in-frame clones and is missing some. The sample lists about 14,000 clones; 89% were seen once. This sample is drawn from a study of T cell repertoires and Cas9 in healthy adults. About the study: Characterization of SpCas9-reactive CD4 and CD8 T cells covered multi-effector potency, cytotoxicity and lineage. Study-level findings and limits: In vitro, SpCas9-reactive Tregs were reported to curb effector T cell proliferation and function.

The CDR3 is 15 amino acids. Germline CDR1 and CDR2: SGHNT and YYREEE (reference sequence). The junction had 12 bases not matched to a gene; V was cut back by 3 bases and J by 7 bases. The sequenced material came from Tregs (CD4+, CD25+, CD127-, CD137-, CD154-) from PBMCs; culture status not recorded. The sequence came from a human donor in good health. This sequence joins TRBV5-4 and TRBJ1-2; 7 nucleotides align to TRBD1. The CDR3 nucleotides are TGTGCCAGCAGCTCACTACAGGGGCGGATCGGTGGCTACACCTTC. The encoded protein is CASSSLQGRIGGYTF.